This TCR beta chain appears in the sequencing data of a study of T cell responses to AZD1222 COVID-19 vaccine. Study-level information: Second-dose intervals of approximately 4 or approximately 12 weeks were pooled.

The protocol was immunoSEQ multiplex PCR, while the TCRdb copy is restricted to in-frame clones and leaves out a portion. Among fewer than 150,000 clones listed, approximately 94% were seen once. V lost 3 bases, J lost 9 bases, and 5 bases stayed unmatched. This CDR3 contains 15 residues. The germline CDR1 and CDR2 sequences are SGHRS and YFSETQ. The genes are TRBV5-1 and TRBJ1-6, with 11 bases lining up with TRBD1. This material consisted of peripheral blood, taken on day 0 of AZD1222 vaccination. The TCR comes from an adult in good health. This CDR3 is CASSSGQGEFSPLHF. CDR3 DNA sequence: TGCGCCAGCAGCTCGGGACAGGGGGAGTTTTCACCCCTCCACTTT.